The text below deals with one T cell receptor (beta chain). This record comes from a study of shared clonotypes between healthy human individuals. Each replicate PCR on the sorted subsets used 200 ng DNA (roughly 27,000 T cell genomes). Sequencing was performed with immunoSEQ multiplex PCR; in TCRdb, only in-frame clones are kept and a portion is missing. The sample has about 2.3 million clones, about 90% seen once. V dropped 0 bases and J dropped 3 bases, with 11 bases sitting between them. CDR3 length equals 14 residues. Germline V gene sequence: CDR1 SQVTM, CDR2 ANQGSEA. The V and J genes are TRBV29-1 and TRBJ1-2; D unclear. This sequence was found in a man in his late teens or twenties in good health. Some clones in this sample may be carry-over from other donors' samples. Specimen: naive CD4+ T cells from PBMCs. Documented subset: CD45RA+ positively selected. The CDR3 DNA reads as TGCAGCGTTGAAGATCAACAGCTATACTATGGCTACACCTTC. Protein sequence: CSVEDQQLYYGYTF.